Given below is one T cell receptor (beta chain) in context. Attachment of unique molecular identifiers was made to individual cDNA molecules. One entry per CDR3 protein results from TCRdb running MiXCR on the 5' RACE reads. This sample has roughly 90,000 distinct CDR3 sequences, with about 15% found just once. The sample originates from a study of early T cells in non-severe SARS-CoV-2 infection. Study-level background: Sequenced material consisted of bulk RNA (from unsorted whole blood), and chains were unpaired.

The CDR3 length is 18 residues. V shed 8 bases and J shed 0 bases, with 23 bases lying between them. Per the germline V gene, CDR1 is KGHDR and CDR2 is SFDVKD. The chain combines TRBV24-1 with TRBJ2-3, with no clear D. The sample consisted of whole blood. This receptor was taken from an adult who was a healthcare worker with PCR-confirmed SARS-CoV-2 infection or an uninfected control (not recorded which). The CDR3 here is CATTTPSDLAPSTDTQYF. The DNA of the CDR3 is TGTGCCACCACCACCCCCTCAGATTTGGCTCCTAGCACAGATACGCAGTATTTT.